These 21 T cell receptor beta chains were all obtained from the same sample, sequenced in a study of Graves' ophthalmopathy and Graves' hyperthyroidism. The TCR beta CDR3 regions underwent amplification from RNA transcripts. The library came from an HTBI-primed first-round RT-PCR and a second-round multiplex PCR. TCRdb processed the multiplex PCR reads anew with MiXCR; each CDR3 protein has one entry. Among approximately 160,000 distinct CDR3 sequences listed, approximately 38% were seen once. The sequencing sample was made of peripheral blood. These receptors came from a woman aged 40 to 55 with Graves' ophthalmopathy.

This clonotype occurred many times. The chain uses TRBV29-1 and TRBJ1-2; D is undetermined. CDR1 is SQVTM and CDR2 is ANQGSEA in the germline V gene. The V and J ends lost 2 bases and 4 bases respectively, with 8 bases between them. This CDR3 contains 12 residues. CDR3 sequence (DNA): TGCAGCGTTGAACGGAGTGTCTATGGCTACACCTTC. Amino acids: CSVERSVYGYTF. The variable domain in full, with the rest retrieved from reference TRBV29-1 and TRBJ1-2, is SAVISQKPSRDICQRGTSLTIQCQVDSQVTMMFWYRQQPGQSLTLIATANQGSEATYESGFVIDKFPISRPNLTFSTLTVSNMSPEDSSIYLCSVERSVYGYTFGSGTRLTVV.

This clonotype was observed at least ten times. V and J are TRBV19 and TRBJ1-5, with D unclear. Between the trimmed V and J ends, which lost 5 bases and 2 bases, there was a span of 16 bases. The CDR3 totals 16 residues. Germline V CDR1 and CDR2: LNHDA, SQIVND (reference sequence). The CDR3 DNA follows: TGTGCCAGTAGTGCAGGCTGGTATGGGGGCAATCAGCCCCAGCATTTT. Protein: CASSAGWYGGNQPQHF.

This clonotype came up many times. The chain recombines TRBV6-2 or TRBV6-3 with TRBJ1-2, with unresolved D. Trimming cost V 6 bases and J 8 bases, with 22 bases left between them. Per the germline V gene, CDR1 is MNHEY and CDR2 is SVGEGT. CDR3 length: 15 amino acids. In nucleotides, the CDR3 is TGTGCCAGCAGCCCTACGGAGCTGAGTTTGGGGGGCTACACCTTC. This translates into CASSPTELSLGGYTF.

V gene TRBV28 combines with J gene TRBJ1-1; 8 bases map to TRBD1. With 3 bases clipped from V and 11 bases from J, the junction kept 8 bases outside the gene matches. There are 13 residues in the CDR3. Germline V gene data show CDR1 as MDHEN and CDR2 as SYDVKM. The CDR3 loop reads CASSFSGGGGAFF. As DNA, the CDR3 is TGTGCCAGCAGTTTTTCAGGGGGCGGTGGGGCTTTCTTT.

This clonotype was observed many times. The V gene is TRBV11-2, the J gene TRBJ2-7; 7 bases line up with TRBD2. Germline V lookup: CDR1 SGHAT, CDR2 FQNNGV. This CDR3 spans 15 amino acids. V shed 5 bases, J shed 0 bases, and the junction held 7 bases outside the gene matches. The CDR3 here is CASSVSGISSYEQYF. DNA of the CDR3: TGTGCCAGCAGCGTAAGCGGGATCAGCTCCTACGAGCAGTACTTC.

The chain uses TRBV2 and TRBJ1-3; D not resolved. The CDR3 is 12 amino acids. Trimming removed 2 bases from V and 5 bases from J, with 4 bases in between. Germline CDR1 is SNHLY and CDR2 is FYNNEI. As DNA, the CDR3 is TGTGCCAGCAGTGAACCCCGAAACACCATATATTTT. Protein sequence: CASSEPRNTIYF.

This CDR3 reads CASSGLSNTGELFF. CDR3 sequence (DNA): TGTGCCAGCTCGGGACTGTCGAACACCGGGGAGCTGTTTTTT. This chain connects TRBV27 to TRBJ2-2, with D possibly matching TRBD2 (6 bases). Germline V gene lookup returns CDR1 MNHEY and CDR2 SMNVEV (reference sequence). The CDR3 contains 14 residues. The V end was cut by 8 bases, the J end by 0 bases, with 10 bases between.

At least ten counts were recorded for this clonotype. The CDR3 sequence: CASSYRQGAGGELFF. CDR3 nucleotides: TGTGCCAGCAGTTACCGACAGGGAGCCGGCGGGGAGCTGTTTTTT. The chain has TRBV6-5 and TRBJ2-2; 7 nucleotides match TRBD1. CDR1 MNHEY and CDR2 SVGAGI come from the germline V gene. The length of the CDR3 is 15 residues. After removal of 2 bases from V and 7 bases from J, the junction contained 7 bases not matched to a gene.

This clonotype was found many times. This chain uses TRBV12-3 or TRBV12-4 with TRBJ2-7; D gene uncertain. Trimming left V 1 base short and J 0 bases short, with 4 bases between. The length of the CDR3 is 13 residues. CDR3: CASSLGLSYEQYF. DNA for the CDR3: TGTGCCAGCAGTTTAGGGCTCTCCTACGAGCAGTACTTC.

This sequence joins TRBV11-2 and TRBJ2-4, with D possibly TRBD1 on 5 matching bases. CDR1 is SGHAT, CDR2 FQNNGV, per germline. Trimming took off 3 bases at V and 6 bases at J, with 15 bases between the two ends. This CDR3 has 15 amino acids. The CDR3 DNA reads as TGTGCCAGCAGCTTTTCCCCAGGGCCTACAAACATTCAGTACTTC. Translating it yields CASSFSPGPTNIQYF.

In this sample, this clonotype turned up many times. DNA of the CDR3: TGTGCCAGCAGCCAAGACAGAATTAACACTGAAGCTTTCTTT. This encodes CASSQDRINTEAFF. The chain joins TRBV14 to TRBJ1-1; D gene uncertain. Germline lookup yields CDR1 SGHDN and CDR2 FVKESK. The ends were cut back, 0 bases at V and 2 bases at J, with 7 bases in the middle. This CDR3 has 14 amino acids.

The table lists this clonotype with many counts. This chain joins TRBV11-1 and TRBJ1-5, with D possibly matching TRBD1 (6 bases). Germline values: CDR1 SGHAT, CDR2 FQDESV (reference sequence). The CDR3 is 16 amino acids. V was pared by 5 bases and J by 1 base, with 15 bases between. The CDR3 DNA reads as TGTGCCAGCAGCAACACCGACAGGCCGAGCAATCAGCCCCAGCATTTT. Its protein product is CASSNTDRPSNQPQHF.

This clonotype was counted many times. Here the CDR3 DNA reads TGTGCCAGCAGCCGCAATGAGAACACTGAAGCTTTCTTT. This sequence encodes CASSRNENTEAFF. V gene TRBV7-3 combines with J gene TRBJ1-1; D remains ambiguous. The CDR3 length is 13 residues. The V and J ends lost 5 bases and 1 base respectively, with 8 bases between them. Germline CDR1 SGHTA, CDR2 FQGTGA.

This clonotype was recorded at least ten times. CDR3 in amino acids: CASSLVGGGGPQETQYF. CDR3 sequence (DNA): TGTGCCAGCAGCTTAGTCGGGGGCGGGGGGCCCCAAGAGACCCAGTACTTC. This chain connects TRBV7-2 to TRBJ2-5; 8 positions agree with TRBD2. CDR1 SGHTA and CDR2 FQGNSA come from the germline V gene. The CDR3 consists of 17 residues. J gave up 1 base and V 1 base, and 8 bases lay outside the gene matches.

This clonotype was counted many times. The chain joins TRBV6-5 to TRBJ1-1; 9 bases align to TRBD1. V shed 5 bases and J 3 bases; nucleotides not matched to a gene: 7. This CDR3 contains 15 residues. Per the germline V gene, CDR1 is MNHEY and CDR2 is SVGAGI. Written as DNA, the CDR3 is TGTGCCAGCAGTCCCCTGACAGGGGGTGACACTGAAGCTTTCTTT. This gives the protein CASSPLTGGDTEAFF.

The table lists this clonotype with many counts. This chain connects TRBV29-1 to TRBJ2-5, with 7 bases that match TRBD1. This CDR3 contains 14 residues. In germline, CDR1 is SQVTM, CDR2 ANQGSEA. The V gene end was trimmed by 6 bases and the J gene end by 4 bases; junction bases not matched to a gene: 11. CDR3 protein: CSVAARQGVETQYF. CDR3 coding DNA: TGCAGCGTCGCAGCAAGGCAGGGGGTAGAGACCCAGTACTTC.

This clonotype was recorded only once. The chain combines TRBV7-2 with TRBJ2-7, with D possibly TRBD1 on 6 matching bases. The germline gives CDR1 SGHTA, CDR2 FQGNSA. V shed 1 base and J shed 12 bases, with 13 bases lying between them. The CDR3 is made up of 12 amino acids. The CDR3 DNA sequence: TGTGCCAGCAGCTTAGTTGAAGGACAGCGGTACTTC. The encoded protein is CASSLVEGQRYF.

This clonotype was picked up many times. The chain links TRBV12-3 or TRBV12-4 to TRBJ1-5; D remains ambiguous. V shed 7 bases and J shed 7 bases, with 11 bases lying between them. The CDR3 consists of 12 residues. The DNA of the CDR3 is TGTGCCAGCAACCGCCCCGGGCAGCCCCAGCATTTT. Encoded protein: CASNRPGQPQHF.

The sample holds many counts of this clonotype. The J gene is TRBJ2-5, the V gene TRBV12-3 or TRBV12-4, with no clear D. The CDR3 has 14 residues. Trimming took off 2 bases at V and 3 bases at J, with 10 bases between the two ends. The CDR3 protein is CASSLRWGKETQYF. The CDR3 region has the DNA TGTGCCAGCAGTTTAAGGTGGGGAAAAGAGACCCAGTACTTC.

J is TRBJ2-7 and V is TRBV7-2; 7 nucleotides agree with TRBD1. V was pared by 1 base and J by 3 bases, with 6 bases of the junction left unmatched. Germline V lookup: CDR1 SGHTA, CDR2 FQGNSA. The CDR3 runs 15 residues. The CDR3 nucleotides are TGTGCCAGCAGCTTAGTAGGGGACAGTTTCTACGAGCAGTACTTC. Amino acid sequence: CASSLVGDSFYEQYF.

This chain uses TRBV19 with TRBJ2-5; D is unresolved. Trimming removed 3 bases at V and 4 bases at J, with 15 bases between. This CDR3 region has 15 residues. CDR1 and CDR2 from the germline V gene are LNHDA and SQIVND (reference sequence). The CDR3 DNA follows: TGTGCCAGTAGTATCGGCGCGCCTGGCGGAGAGACCCAGTACTTC. It codes for CASSIGAPGGETQYF.